Listed below are T cell receptor beta chains from one sample, sequenced in a study of shared clonotypes between healthy human individuals. Measured with immunoSEQ multiplex PCR; TCRdb has only the in-frame clones, and not every one. The sample comprises about 490,000 clones, 60% to 85% of which are singletons, and around 13% rests with the top ten. Input material: PBMCs. The receptor source for this set is a middle-aged woman in good health. Some clones in this sample may be carry-over from other donors' samples. Both conserved end residues are part of each CDR3. D genes are given only for firm matches. Only some rows state a clone size, as once, few, many or a class for expanded clones.

d_call: TRBD1
j_call: TRBJ1-1
v_call: TRBV9
clone_size: few
cdr3_nt: TGTGCCAGCAGCGTGGATCCGGGACAGGGGGCTGAAGCTTTCTTT
cdr3_aa: CASSVDPGQGAEAFF

d_call: NA
j_call: TRBJ2-7
v_call: TRBV7-8
clone_size: few
cdr3_nt: TGTGCCAGCAGCTTAGGGTCGCCACCGGACGCCTACGAGCAGTACTTC
cdr3_aa: CASSLGSPPDAYEQYF

d_call: NA
j_call: TRBJ1-4
v_call: TRBV29-1
clone_size: few
cdr3_nt: TGCAGCATTTCAAACTCCGATGAAAAACTGTTTTTT
cdr3_aa: CSISNSDEKLFF

d_call: TRBD2
j_call: TRBJ2-1
v_call: TRBV4-1
clone_size: few
cdr3_nt: TGCGCCAGCAGCCAACTAGCGGTCGCCTACAATGAGCAGTTCTTC
cdr3_aa: CASSQLAVAYNEQFF

d_call: TRBD1
j_call: TRBJ2-7
v_call: TRBV5-1
clone_size: NA
cdr3_nt: TGCGCCAGCAGCTCCGGACAGGGAGACTACGAGCAGTACTTC
cdr3_aa: CASSSGQGDYEQYF

d_call: NA
j_call: TRBJ2-7
v_call: TRBV18
clone_size: NA
cdr3_nt: TGTGCCAGCTCACCTGAGACAGTCTCCTACGAGCAGTACTTC
cdr3_aa: CASSPETVSYEQYF

d_call: NA
j_call: TRBJ2-2
v_call: TRBV7-9
clone_size: NA
cdr3_nt: TGTGCCAGCAGCTTAGTTGTGGTCGGGGAGCTGTTTTTT
cdr3_aa: CASSLVVVGELFF

d_call: NA
j_call: TRBJ2-3
v_call: TRBV28
clone_size: NA
cdr3_nt: TGTGCCAGCAGCCGGACTGCCGGAGTCGGAGATACGCAGTATTTT
cdr3_aa: CASSRTAGVGDTQYF

d_call: NA
j_call: TRBJ2-1
v_call: TRBV13
clone_size: NA
cdr3_nt: TGTGCCAGCAGCTATACAGCCGCGATCATGGGCAATGAGCAGTTCTTC
cdr3_aa: CASSYTAAIMGNEQFF

d_call: TRBD1
j_call: TRBJ2-7
v_call: TRBV30
clone_size: NA
cdr3_nt: TGTGCCTGGAGTGCAGGGACAGGGCAATACTTC
cdr3_aa: CAWSAGTGQYF

d_call: NA
j_call: TRBJ2-5
v_call: TRBV5-4
clone_size: NA
cdr3_nt: TGTGCCAGCAGCCCTAGCGTTCAAGAGACCCAGTACTTC
cdr3_aa: CASSPSVQETQYF

d_call: TRBD2
j_call: TRBJ2-2
v_call: TRBV7-2
clone_size: NA
cdr3_nt: TGTGCCAGCAGCATAAACGCGGGAGAGGGCACCGGGGAGCTGTTTTTT
cdr3_aa: CASSINAGEGTGELFF

d_call: TRBD1
j_call: TRBJ1-1
v_call: TRBV28
clone_size: NA
cdr3_nt: TGTGCCAGCAGTTTGGGACAGAGAATGAACACTGAAGCTTTCTTT
cdr3_aa: CASSLGQRMNTEAFF

d_call: NA
j_call: TRBJ2-7
v_call: TRBV19
clone_size: once
cdr3_nt: TGTGCCAGTAGTCCCCGGACGGACTCCTACGAGCAGTACTTC
cdr3_aa: CASSPRTDSYEQYF

d_call: TRBD2
j_call: TRBJ2-1
v_call: TRBV7-3
clone_size: NA
cdr3_nt: TGTGCCAGCAGCTCAGGACTAGCTACCAATGAGCAGTTCTTC
cdr3_aa: CASSSGLATNEQFF

d_call: NA
j_call: TRBJ2-3
v_call: TRBV7-2
clone_size: NA
cdr3_nt: TGTGCCAGCAGCTTCTCCCTCACAGATACGCAGTATTTT
cdr3_aa: CASSFSLTDTQYF

d_call: TRBD1
j_call: TRBJ2-7
v_call: TRBV5-1
clone_size: NA
cdr3_nt: TGCGCCAGCAGCTTGGCCTGGCAGGGGGTCGGCGAGCAGTACTTC
cdr3_aa: CASSLAWQGVGEQYF

d_call: TRBD1
j_call: TRBJ2-1
v_call: TRBV10-3
clone_size: NA
cdr3_nt: TGTGCCAGCAGTGGGACAGGGGCAAACAATGAGCAGTTCTTC
cdr3_aa: CASSGTGANNEQFF

d_call: NA
j_call: TRBJ2-1
v_call: TRBV7-9
clone_size: NA
cdr3_nt: TGTGCCAGCAGCCCTCCCCCCATCAAGAATGAGCAGTTCTTC
cdr3_aa: CASSPPPIKNEQFF

d_call: TRBD1
j_call: TRBJ2-7
v_call: TRBV30
clone_size: NA
cdr3_nt: TGTGCCTGGAGTGTATTTAAATCGGGACAGGGTCATCCTGGCGAGCAGTACTTC
cdr3_aa: CAWSVFKSGQGHPGEQYF

d_call: NA
j_call: TRBJ2-2
v_call: TRBV5-1
clone_size: NA
cdr3_nt: TGCGCCAGCAGCTTTTCCGGGGAGCTGTTTTTT
cdr3_aa: CASSFSGELFF

d_call: TRBD1
j_call: TRBJ1-2
v_call: TRBV5-5
clone_size: NA
cdr3_nt: TGTGCCAGCGGACAGGGGAACTATGGCTACACCTTC
cdr3_aa: CASGQGNYGYTF

d_call: NA
j_call: TRBJ1-3
v_call: TRBV11-2
clone_size: few
cdr3_nt: TGTGCCAGCAGCTTATTTGCAAACACCATATATTTT
cdr3_aa: CASSLFANTIYF

d_call: NA
j_call: TRBJ1-1
v_call: TRBV29-1
clone_size: NA
cdr3_nt: TGCAGCGCGCGACGAGGCGCCCAGAACACTGAAGCTTTCTTT
cdr3_aa: CSARRGAQNTEAFF

d_call: NA
j_call: TRBJ1-5
v_call: TRBV28
clone_size: once
cdr3_nt: TGTGCCAGCAGCAACAACTATAGCAATCAGCCCCAGCATTTT
cdr3_aa: CASSNNYSNQPQHF

d_call: NA
j_call: TRBJ1-1
v_call: TRBV7-2
clone_size: few
cdr3_nt: TGTGCCAGCAGCTTAGAGGATCCGGTTGAAGCTTTCTTT
cdr3_aa: CASSLEDPVEAFF

d_call: NA
j_call: TRBJ2-3
v_call: TRBV27
clone_size: many
cdr3_nt: TGTGCCAGCAGCCCTAGCACAGATACGCAGTATTTT
cdr3_aa: CASSPSTDTQYF

d_call: TRBD1
j_call: TRBJ1-2
v_call: TRBV5-6
clone_size: NA
cdr3_nt: TGTGCCAGCAGCTTGGTAGGACAGGACCATGGCTACACCTTC
cdr3_aa: CASSLVGQDHGYTF

d_call: NA
j_call: TRBJ2-5
v_call: TRBV11-2
clone_size: NA
cdr3_nt: TGTGCCAGCAGCCTCCCCCGGGACACCGATCGGAAGCAGTACTTC
cdr3_aa: CASSLPRDTDRKQYF

d_call: NA
j_call: TRBJ2-5
v_call: TRBV7-8
clone_size: NA
cdr3_nt: TGTGCCAGCAGCTTTTTTGGGGATGCCCAAGAGACCCAGTACTTC
cdr3_aa: CASSFFGDAQETQYF

d_call: NA
j_call: TRBJ2-1
v_call: TRBV5-1
clone_size: NA
cdr3_nt: TGCGCCAGCAGCTTCACTAGCTTCCAGACCTACAATGAGCAGTTCTTC
cdr3_aa: CASSFTSFQTYNEQFF

d_call: NA
j_call: TRBJ1-1
v_call: TRBV5-1
clone_size: NA
cdr3_nt: TGCGCCAGCAGCTTCTCAGCCAACACTGAAGCTTTCTTT
cdr3_aa: CASSFSANTEAFF

d_call: NA
j_call: TRBJ2-1
v_call: TRBV28
clone_size: NA
cdr3_nt: TGTGCCAGCAGTTACCCCCACGGAGGTTCCTGCAATGAGCAGTTCTTC
cdr3_aa: CASSYPHGGSCNEQFF

d_call: NA
j_call: TRBJ2-2
v_call: TRBV28
clone_size: NA
cdr3_nt: TGTGCCAGCAGCCATCGCCTCCAGAACACCGGGGAGCTGTTTTTT
cdr3_aa: CASSHRLQNTGELFF

d_call: TRBD2
j_call: TRBJ2-7
v_call: TRBV7-3
clone_size: NA
cdr3_nt: TGTGCCAGCAGTGGGACTAGCGGAGATTACGAGCAGTACTTC
cdr3_aa: CASSGTSGDYEQYF

d_call: NA
j_call: TRBJ2-7
v_call: TRBV11-2
clone_size: NA
cdr3_nt: TGTGCCAGCAGCTCCGGACTAATCCCCTACGAGCAGTACTTC
cdr3_aa: CASSSGLIPYEQYF

d_call: NA
j_call: TRBJ2-4
v_call: TRBV11-2
clone_size: NA
cdr3_nt: TGTGCCAGCAGCTTCGCGGTAGTAAACATTCAGTACTTC
cdr3_aa: CASSFAVVNIQYF

d_call: NA
j_call: TRBJ1-2
v_call: TRBV6-1
clone_size: NA
cdr3_nt: TGTGCCAGCTCCCTCGCAGGAGCCAGAAACTATGGCTACACCTTC
cdr3_aa: CASSLAGARNYGYTF

d_call: NA
j_call: TRBJ1-3
v_call: TRBV25-1
clone_size: NA
cdr3_nt: TGTGCCAGCAGGGGGCTCGGAAACACCATATATTTT
cdr3_aa: CASRGLGNTIYF

d_call: TRBD1
j_call: TRBJ2-7
v_call: TRBV7-8
clone_size: NA
cdr3_nt: TGTGCCAGCAGCACCCTGACGGGACAGGGTTCGTACGAGCAGTACTTC
cdr3_aa: CASSTLTGQGSYEQYF

d_call: NA
j_call: TRBJ2-1
v_call: TRBV7-6
clone_size: NA
cdr3_nt: TGTGCCAGCAGCTTAAGGGTAGCGGCAGCTTACAATGAGCAGTTCTTC
cdr3_aa: CASSLRVAAAYNEQFF

d_call: NA
j_call: TRBJ1-3
v_call: TRBV10-1
clone_size: NA
cdr3_nt: TGCGCCAGCAGTGATCCCTCTGGAAACACCATATATTTT
cdr3_aa: CASSDPSGNTIYF

d_call: NA
j_call: TRBJ1-2
v_call: TRBV18
clone_size: many
cdr3_nt: TGTGCCAGCTCACCCGAGGGAGGGGATTCTGGCTACACCTTC
cdr3_aa: CASSPEGGDSGYTF

d_call: NA
j_call: TRBJ2-3
v_call: TRBV5-1
clone_size: NA
cdr3_nt: TGCGCCAGCAGCTCAGTCGAGTCGAGCACAGATACGCAGTATTTT
cdr3_aa: CASSSVESSTDTQYF

d_call: NA
j_call: TRBJ1-2
v_call: TRBV18
clone_size: once
cdr3_nt: TGTGCCAGCTCACCTGAAGGAGGGGCAAACTATGGCTACACCTTC
cdr3_aa: CASSPEGGANYGYTF

d_call: NA
j_call: TRBJ1-5
v_call: TRBV5-8
clone_size: NA
cdr3_nt: TGTGCCAGCAGCTTGGGCACAGGGTCCGGTCAGCCCCAGCATTTT
cdr3_aa: CASSLGTGSGQPQHF

d_call: TRBD2
j_call: TRBJ2-7
v_call: TRBV25-1
clone_size: NA
cdr3_nt: TGTGCCAGCAAGGGTCTATCGGGCGGGAGCTCCTACGAGCAGTACTTC
cdr3_aa: CASKGLSGGSSYEQYF

d_call: NA
j_call: TRBJ1-4
v_call: TRBV2
clone_size: NA
cdr3_nt: TGTGCCAGCACTGGATGGGGGCCGGAGGAAAAACTGTTTTTT
cdr3_aa: CASTGWGPEEKLFF

d_call: NA
j_call: TRBJ2-1
v_call: TRBV11-2
clone_size: few
cdr3_nt: TGTGCCAGCAGCTTAGGTTGGACGTCCCATGAGCAGTTCTTC
cdr3_aa: CASSLGWTSHEQFF

d_call: TRBD2
j_call: TRBJ2-3
v_call: TRBV7-2
clone_size: few
cdr3_nt: TGTGCCAGCAGCTGGGGGGGGTTAATAGATACGCAGTATTTT
cdr3_aa: CASSWGGLIDTQYF

d_call: NA
j_call: TRBJ1-2
v_call: TRBV27
clone_size: NA
cdr3_nt: TGTGCCAGCAGTTTAAGGGCCTTGGTTCCCGGCTCATATGGCTACACCTTC
cdr3_aa: CASSLRALVPGSYGYTF

d_call: TRBD2
j_call: TRBJ2-7
v_call: TRBV10-2
clone_size: NA
cdr3_nt: TGCGCCAGCAAGTTAGCGGGTGCGAGCTCCTACGAGCAGTACTTC
cdr3_aa: CASKLAGASSYEQYF

d_call: TRBD2
j_call: TRBJ2-3
v_call: TRBV9
clone_size: NA
cdr3_nt: TGTGCCAGCAGCGTAGTTGCTAGCGGGAGGGGGGATACGCAGTATTTT
cdr3_aa: CASSVVASGRGDTQYF

d_call: TRBD2
j_call: TRBJ2-7
v_call: TRBV6-1
clone_size: NA
cdr3_nt: TGTGCCAGCAGGTGGACTAGCGGGAGCGCCTACGAGCAGTACTTC
cdr3_aa: CASRWTSGSAYEQYF